This TCR beta chain emerged from a study of T cell responses to AZD1222 COVID-19 vaccine. At the level of the study: Investigators merged groups given second doses at roughly 4 or roughly 12 weeks. General observations from the study: Mostly white British, mostly female donors; authors suggested clonal diversity may be underestimated.

Libraries were prepared by immunoSEQ multiplex PCR; TCRdb keeps only in-frame clonotypes and omits some of them. Of 110,000 to 150,000 clones listed, under 95% are singletons. A remark on this clone: Its antigen is currently unknown.

This CDR3 spans 15 amino acids. In germline, CDR1 is MNHNY, CDR2 SVGAGI (reference sequence). Trimming shortened V by 6 bases and J by 1 base, and 16 bases separated the two germline ends. The rearrangement uses TRBV6-6 and TRBJ2-7; weak D call: TRBD2 (6 bases). The material was peripheral blood, obtained on day 0 of AZD1222 vaccination. The sequence was obtained from an adult in good health. The CDR3 sequence is CASRPLARPSYEQYF. The CDR3 nucleotides read TGTGCCAGCAGGCCACTAGCCAGGCCTTCCTACGAGCAGTACTTC.